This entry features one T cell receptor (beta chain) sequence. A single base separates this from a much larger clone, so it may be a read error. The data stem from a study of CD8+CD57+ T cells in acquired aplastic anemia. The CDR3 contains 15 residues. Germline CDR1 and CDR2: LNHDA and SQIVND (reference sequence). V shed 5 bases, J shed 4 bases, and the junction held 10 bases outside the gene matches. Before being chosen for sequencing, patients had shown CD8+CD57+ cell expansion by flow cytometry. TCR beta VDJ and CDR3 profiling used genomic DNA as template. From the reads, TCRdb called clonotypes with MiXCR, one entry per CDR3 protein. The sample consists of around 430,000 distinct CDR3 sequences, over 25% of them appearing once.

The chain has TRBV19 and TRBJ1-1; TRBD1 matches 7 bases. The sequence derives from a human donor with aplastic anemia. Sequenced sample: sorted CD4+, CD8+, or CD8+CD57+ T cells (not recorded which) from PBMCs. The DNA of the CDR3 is TGTGCCAGTAGTGCACAGGGGACTACGAGCACTGAAGCTTTCTTT. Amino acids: CASSAQGTTSTEAFF.